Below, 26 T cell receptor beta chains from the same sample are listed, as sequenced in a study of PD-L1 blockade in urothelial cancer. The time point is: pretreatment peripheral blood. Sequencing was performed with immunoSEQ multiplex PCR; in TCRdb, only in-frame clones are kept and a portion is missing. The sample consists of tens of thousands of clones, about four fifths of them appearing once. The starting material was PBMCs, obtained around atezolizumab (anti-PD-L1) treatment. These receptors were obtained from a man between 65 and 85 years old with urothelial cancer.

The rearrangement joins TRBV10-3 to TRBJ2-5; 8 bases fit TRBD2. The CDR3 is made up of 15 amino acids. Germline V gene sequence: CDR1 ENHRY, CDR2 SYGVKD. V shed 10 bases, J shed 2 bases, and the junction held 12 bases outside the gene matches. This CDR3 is CATQSVREVQETQYF. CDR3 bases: TGTGCCACCCAATCTGTGCGGGAGGTTCAAGAGACCCAGTACTTC.

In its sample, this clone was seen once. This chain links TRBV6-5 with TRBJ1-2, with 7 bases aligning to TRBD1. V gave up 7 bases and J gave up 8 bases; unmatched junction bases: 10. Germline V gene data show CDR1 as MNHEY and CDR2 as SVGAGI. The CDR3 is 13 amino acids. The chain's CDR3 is CASTTTGVGGYTF. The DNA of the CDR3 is TGTGCCAGCACCACTACAGGGGTTGGGGGCTACACCTTC.

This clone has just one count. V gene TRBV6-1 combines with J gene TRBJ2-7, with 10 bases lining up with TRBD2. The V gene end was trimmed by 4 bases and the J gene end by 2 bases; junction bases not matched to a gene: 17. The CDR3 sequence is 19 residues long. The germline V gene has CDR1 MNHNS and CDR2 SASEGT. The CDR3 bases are TGTGCCAGCAGTGGTAGAACAGGTCCGGGACTAGCGACGACCTACGAGCAGTACTTC. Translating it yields CASSGRTGPGLATTYEQYF.

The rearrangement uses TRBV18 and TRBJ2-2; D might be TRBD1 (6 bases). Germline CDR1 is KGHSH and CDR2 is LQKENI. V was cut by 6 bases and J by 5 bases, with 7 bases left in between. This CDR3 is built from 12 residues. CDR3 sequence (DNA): TGTGCCAGCTCGACAGGTACCGGGGAGCTGTTTTTT. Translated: CASSTGTGELFF.

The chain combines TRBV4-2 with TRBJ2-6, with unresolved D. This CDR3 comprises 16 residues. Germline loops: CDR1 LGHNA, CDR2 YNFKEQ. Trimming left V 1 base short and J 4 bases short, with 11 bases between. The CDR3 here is CASSQVVPEGANVLTF. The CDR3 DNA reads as TGTGCCAGCAGCCAAGTAGTCCCGGAGGGGGCCAACGTCCTGACTTTC.

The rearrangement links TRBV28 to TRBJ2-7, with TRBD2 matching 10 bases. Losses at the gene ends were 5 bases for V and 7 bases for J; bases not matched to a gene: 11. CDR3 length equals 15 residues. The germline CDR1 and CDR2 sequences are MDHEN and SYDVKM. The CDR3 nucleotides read TGTGCCAGCAGTACCACTAGCGGGATACAAAGAGAGCAGTACTTC. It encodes CASSTTSGIQREQYF.

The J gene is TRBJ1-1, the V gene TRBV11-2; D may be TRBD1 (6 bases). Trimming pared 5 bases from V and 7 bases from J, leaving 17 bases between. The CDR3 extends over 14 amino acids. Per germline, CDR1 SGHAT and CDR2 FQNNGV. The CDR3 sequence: CASSRPGRGYEAFF. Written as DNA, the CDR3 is TGTGCCAGCAGCCGGCCTGGCAGGGGTTATGAAGCTTTCTTT.

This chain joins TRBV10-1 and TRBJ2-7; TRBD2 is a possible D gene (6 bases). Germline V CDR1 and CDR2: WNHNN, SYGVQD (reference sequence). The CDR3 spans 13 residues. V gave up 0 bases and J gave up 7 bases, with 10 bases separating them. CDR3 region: CASSESPTREQYF. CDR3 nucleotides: TGCGCCAGCAGTGAGTCGCCGACTAGGGAGCAGTACTTC.

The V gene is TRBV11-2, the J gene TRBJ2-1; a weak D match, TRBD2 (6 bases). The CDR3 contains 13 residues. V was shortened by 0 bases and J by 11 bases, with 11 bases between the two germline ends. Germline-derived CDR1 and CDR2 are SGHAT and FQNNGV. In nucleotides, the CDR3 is TGTGCCAGCAGCTTAGACGGGGCGGGGAAGCAGTTCTTC. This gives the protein CASSLDGAGKQFF. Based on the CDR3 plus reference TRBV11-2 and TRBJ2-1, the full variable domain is EAGVAQSPRYKIIEKRQSVAFWCNPISGHATLYWYQQILGQGPKLLIQFQNNGVVDDSQLPKDRFSAERLKGVDSTLKIQPAKLEDSAVYLCASSLDGAGKQFFGPGTRLTVL.

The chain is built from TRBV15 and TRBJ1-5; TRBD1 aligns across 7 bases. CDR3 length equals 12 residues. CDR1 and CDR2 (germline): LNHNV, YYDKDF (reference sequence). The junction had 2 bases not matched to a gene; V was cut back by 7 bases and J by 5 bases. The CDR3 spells CATTTGHQPQHF. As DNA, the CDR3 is TGTGCCACCACGACAGGGCATCAGCCCCAGCATTTT.

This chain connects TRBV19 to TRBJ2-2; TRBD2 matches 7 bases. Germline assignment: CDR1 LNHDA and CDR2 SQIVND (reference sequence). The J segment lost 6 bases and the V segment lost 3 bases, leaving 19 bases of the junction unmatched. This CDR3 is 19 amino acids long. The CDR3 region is CASSIWAGWREGPPGELFF. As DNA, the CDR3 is TGTGCCAGTAGTATCTGGGCAGGGTGGAGGGAGGGCCCCCCCGGGGAGCTGTTTTTT.

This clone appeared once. CDR3 sequence (DNA): TGCAGCGTCACCGCGAGGGGGAACGAGCAGTACTTC. It translates to CSVTARGNEQYF. The chain employs TRBV29-1 and TRBJ2-7; perhaps TRBD1 as D (6 bases). The CDR3 is 12 residues long. The V end lost 6 bases, the J end lost 5 bases, and 14 bases lay between the germline ends. CDR1 SQVTM and CDR2 ANQGSEA come from the germline V gene.

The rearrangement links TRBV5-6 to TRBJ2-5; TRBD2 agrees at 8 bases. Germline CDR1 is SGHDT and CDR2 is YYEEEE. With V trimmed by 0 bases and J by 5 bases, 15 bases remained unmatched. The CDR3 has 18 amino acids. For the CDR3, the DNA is TGTGCCAGCAGCTTGGTTCGGAACGGGAGGGATGGATGGGAGACCCAGTACTTC. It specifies CASSLVRNGRDGWETQYF.

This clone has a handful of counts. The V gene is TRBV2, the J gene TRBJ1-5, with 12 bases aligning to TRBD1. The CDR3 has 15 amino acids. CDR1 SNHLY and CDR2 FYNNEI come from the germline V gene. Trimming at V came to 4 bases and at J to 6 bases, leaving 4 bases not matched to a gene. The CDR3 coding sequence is TGTGCCAGCAGTGGGGGACAGGGGGCTGGTCAGCCCCAGCATTTT. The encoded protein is CASSGGQGAGQPQHF.

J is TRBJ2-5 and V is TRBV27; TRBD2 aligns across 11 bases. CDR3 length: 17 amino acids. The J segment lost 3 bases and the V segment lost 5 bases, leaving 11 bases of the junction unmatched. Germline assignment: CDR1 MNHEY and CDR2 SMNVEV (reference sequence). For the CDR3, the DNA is TGTGCCAGCAGTCCCCTCCGACTAGCGGGGATAAAAGAGACCCAGTACTTC. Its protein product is CASSPLRLAGIKETQYF.

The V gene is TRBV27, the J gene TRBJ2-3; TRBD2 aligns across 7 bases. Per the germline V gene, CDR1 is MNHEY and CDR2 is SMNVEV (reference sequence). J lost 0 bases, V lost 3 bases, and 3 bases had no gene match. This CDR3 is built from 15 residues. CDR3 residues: CASSFIGRSTDTQYF. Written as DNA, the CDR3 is TGTGCCAGCAGTTTCATCGGGAGGAGCACAGATACGCAGTATTTT.

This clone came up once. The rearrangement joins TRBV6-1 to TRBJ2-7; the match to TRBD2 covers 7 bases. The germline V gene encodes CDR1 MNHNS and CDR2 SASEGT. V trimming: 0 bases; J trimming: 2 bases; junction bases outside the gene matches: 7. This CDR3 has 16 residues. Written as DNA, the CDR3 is TGTGCCAGCAGTGAAGCGCCTAGCGGATATCCCTACGAGCAGTACTTC. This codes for CASSEAPSGYPYEQYF.

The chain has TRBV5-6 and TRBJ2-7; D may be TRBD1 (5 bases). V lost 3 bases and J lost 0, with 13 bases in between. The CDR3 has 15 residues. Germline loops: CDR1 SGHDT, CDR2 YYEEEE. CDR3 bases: TGTGCCAGCAGCTCCCCAACAGGCTACTCCTACGAGCAGTACTTC. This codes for CASSSPTGYSYEQYF.

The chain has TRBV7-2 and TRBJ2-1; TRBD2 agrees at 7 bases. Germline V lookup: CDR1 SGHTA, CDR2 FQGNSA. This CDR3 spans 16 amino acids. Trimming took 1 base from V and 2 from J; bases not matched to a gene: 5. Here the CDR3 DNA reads TGTGCCAGCAGCTTAGATTGGGGGGGACCCTACAATGAGCAGTTCTTC. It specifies CASSLDWGGPYNEQFF.

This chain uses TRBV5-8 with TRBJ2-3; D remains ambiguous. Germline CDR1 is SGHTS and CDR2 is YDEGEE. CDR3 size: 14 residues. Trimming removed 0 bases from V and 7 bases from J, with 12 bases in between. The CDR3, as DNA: TGTGCCAGCAGCTTGGACATCCACCCTTATACGCAGTATTTT. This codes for CASSLDIHPYTQYF.

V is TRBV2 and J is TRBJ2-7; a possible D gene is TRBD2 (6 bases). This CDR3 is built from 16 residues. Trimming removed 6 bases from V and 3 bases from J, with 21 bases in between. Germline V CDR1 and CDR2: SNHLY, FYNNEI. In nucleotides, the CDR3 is TGTGCCAGCAGGCTAGCGCGATCCGGTGGGAGCTACGAGCAGTACTTC. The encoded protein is CASRLARSGGSYEQYF.

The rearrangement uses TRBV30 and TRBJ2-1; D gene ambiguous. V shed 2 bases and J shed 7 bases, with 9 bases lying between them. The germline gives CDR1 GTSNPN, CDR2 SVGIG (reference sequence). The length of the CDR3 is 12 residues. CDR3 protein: CAWSLILNEQFF. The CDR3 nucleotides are TGTGCCTGGAGTCTTATCCTAAATGAGCAGTTCTTC.

The DNA for the CDR3 is TGTGCCAGCAGCTTAGGGATAAGGGGCTTAGGAGTGACTGAAGCTTTCTTT. This gives the protein CASSLGIRGLGVTEAFF. This chain links TRBV11-1 with TRBJ1-1, with D maybe TRBD1 (5 bases). The CDR3 covers 17 residues. Germline V CDR1 and CDR2: SGHAT, FQDESV (reference sequence). Trimming shortened V by 1 base and J by 5 bases, and 20 bases separated the two germline ends. The full variable domain, with the rest looked up from reference TRBV11-1 and TRBJ1-1, is EAEVAQSPRYKITEKSQAVAFWCDPISGHATLYWYRQILGQGPELLVQFQDESVVDDSQLPKDRFSAERLKGVDSTLKIQPAELGDSAMYLCASSLGIRGLGVTEAFFGQGTRLTVV.

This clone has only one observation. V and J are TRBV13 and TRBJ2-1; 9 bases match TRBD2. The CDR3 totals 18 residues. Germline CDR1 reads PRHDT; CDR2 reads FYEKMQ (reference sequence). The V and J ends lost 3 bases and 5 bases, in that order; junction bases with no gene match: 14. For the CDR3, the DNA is TGTGCCAGCAGCTTGTCACTAGCGGGTGGCGGGCTGAACAATGAGCAGTTCTTC. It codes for CASSLSLAGGGLNNEQFF.

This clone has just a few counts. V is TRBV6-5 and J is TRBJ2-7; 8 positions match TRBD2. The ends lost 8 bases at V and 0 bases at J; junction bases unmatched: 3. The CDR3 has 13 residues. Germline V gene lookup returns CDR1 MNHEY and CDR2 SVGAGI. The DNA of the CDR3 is TGTGCCAGCCGGCGGGAGGCCTCCTACGAGCAGTACTTC. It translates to CASRREASYEQYF.

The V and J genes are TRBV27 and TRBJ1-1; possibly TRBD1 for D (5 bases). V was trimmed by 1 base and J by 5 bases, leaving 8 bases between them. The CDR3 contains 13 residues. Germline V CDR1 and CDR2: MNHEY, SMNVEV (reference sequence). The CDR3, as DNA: TGTGCCAGCAGTTTATTTAGGGGTACTGAAGCTTTCTTT. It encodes CASSLFRGTEAFF.